This is a list of T cell receptor beta chains from one sample in a study of blood T cells in healthy people across ages. Each CDR3 protein is one row after TCRdb ran MiXCR on the 5' RACE reads. The sample gives 1.5 million to 1.8 million distinct CDR3 sequences, approximately 42% of which show up once; over 3.5% is in the top ten. Input material: blood. The source is a woman younger than 35 in good health. Each CDR3 is given with its conserved first and last residue. The D gene is left open where the match is weak. Clone size is shown for a subset of rows, as once, few, many or a class of expanded clone.

few | TRBJ1-1 | . | TRBV7-9 | TGTGCCAGCGGACGCAGGGGAATTGAAGCTTTCTTT | CASGRRGIEAFF
. | TRBJ2-1 | TRBD2 | TRBV10-3 | TGTGCCATCAATCAAGCGGGGGGTATTGAGCAGTTCTTC | CAINQAGGIEQFF
many | TRBJ2-1 | . | TRBV2 | TGTGCCAGCAAACAGGGAATAATCAATGAGCAGTTCTTC | CASKQGIINEQFF
. | TRBJ1-1 | . | TRBV9 | TGTGCCAGCAGCTCAGCACAGGGATTCACTGAAGCTTTCTTT | CASSSAQGFTEAFF
few | TRBJ2-5 | TRBD1 | TRBV29-1 | TGCAGCGGGATACAGGGGGGACAAGAGACCCAGTACTTC | CSGIQGGQETQYF
few | TRBJ2-7 | . | TRBV6-6 | TGTGCCAGCAGTTACCCACTCCCCGACGGCGAGCAGTACTTC | CASSYPLPDGEQYF
. | TRBJ2-4 | TRBD2 | TRBV20-1 | TGCAGTGCTAGAGTTAGCGGGGGGAGGAGCTCCTACAATGAGCAGTACTTC | CSARVSGGRSSYNEQYF
. | TRBJ2-2 | TRBD1 | TRBV13 | TGTGCCAGCAGCGTAACAGGGGGCGGATTAACCGGGGAGCTGTTTTTT | CASSVTGGGLTGELFF
few | TRBJ2-7 | . | TRBV6-4 | TGTGCCAGCATATGGAAGGGCCGGGACTACGAGCAGTACTTC | CASIWKGRDYEQYF
few | TRBJ1-4 | TRBD1 | TRBV7-2 | TGTGCCAGCAGCCCCCAGGGGGGGAATGAAAAACTGTTTTTT | CASSPQGGNEKLFF
few | TRBJ2-3 | TRBD2 | TRBV4-3 | TGCGCCAGCAGCCTATCGGGAGGGCCAGCCTACGCTACAGATACGCAGTATTTT | CASSLSGGPAYATDTQYF
. | TRBJ2-5 | TRBD2 | TRBV3-1 | TGTGCCGGCAGCCAGCGGGGACCTCAAGAGACCCAGTACTTC | CAGSQRGPQETQYF
. | TRBJ2-1 | . | TRBV11-1 | TGTGCCAGCAGCTTAGTCAAACTCCCTTCCTACAATGAGCAGTTCTTC | CASSLVKLPSYNEQFF
. | TRBJ2-6 | . | TRBV3-1 | TGTGCCAGCAGCCGGAACAGGGTCTCTGGGGCCAACGTCCTGACTTTC | CASSRNRVSGANVLTF
. | TRBJ2-1 | . | TRBV6-2/TRBV6-3 | TGTGCCGGCAGGTACCCGGAAAATGAGCAGTTCTTC | CAGRYPENEQFF
once | TRBJ2-1 | . | TRBV9 | TGTGCCAGCAGCGTAGAACCTAGAGGTGAGCAGTTCTTC | CASSVEPRGEQFF
. | TRBJ2-2 | . | TRBV27 | TGTGCCAGCAGCTTTAGTGTTACCGGGGAGCTGTTTTTT | CASSFSVTGELFF
few | TRBJ2-1 | TRBD2 | TRBV28 | TGTGCCAGCAGCGGTAGCGGGAGGGCCTACAATGAGCAGTTCTTC | CASSGSGRAYNEQFF
few | TRBJ2-1 | TRBD1 | TRBV24-1 | TGTGCCACCAGTGATTCTTCCCGGGACAGGCCAACGATTGACTACAATGAGCAGTTCTTC | CATSDSSRDRPTIDYNEQFF
few | TRBJ2-5 | . | TRBV20-1 | TGCAGTGCTAGAGATCGGATTTACCAAGAGACCCAGTACTTC | CSARDRIYQETQYF
. | TRBJ2-4 | TRBD1 | TRBV5-1 | TGCGCCAGCAGCTTTGGGACAGAGATATCCAAAAACATTCAGTACTTC | CASSFGTEISKNIQYF
once | TRBJ1-2 | . | TRBV20-1 | TGCAGTGCTCTAGCAGACGGAATCTATGGCTACACCTTC | CSALADGIYGYTF
. | TRBJ2-7 | . | TRBV7-9 | TGTGCCAGCAGCAATGGCTGGGATTTTGGCTACGAGCAGTACTTC | CASSNGWDFGYEQYF